This T cell receptor beta chain was retrieved from a study of low-dose radiotherapy and immunotherapy resistance in tumors. With TRAV- and TRBV-specific primers, first-strand cDNA was made, covering the alpha and beta chains. An approximately 19-cycle PCR with a constant-region primer and V-primer adapter amplified TCRs. Via MiXCR, TCRdb re-called the reads, giving one row per CDR3 protein. This sample has approximately 84,000 distinct CDR3 sequences, with 18% found just once. This clonotype was seen many times. After removal of 4 bases from V and 0 bases from J, the junction contained 8 bases not matched to a gene. Germline V gene data show CDR1 as SQVTM and CDR2 as ANQGSEA. The CDR3 has 16 amino acids. Time point in this sample: before trial treatment.

The specimen comprised PBMCs, sampled before treatment. The TCR comes from a male donor with prostate cancer. The J gene is TRBJ1-5, the V gene TRBV29-1, with 8 positions matching TRBD1. CDR3 DNA: TGCAGCGTTGGGGGGGTGACAGGGGATAGCAATCAGCCCCAGCATTTT. Translating gives CSVGGVTGDSNQPQHF. The full variable domain, rest sourced from reference TRBV29-1 and TRBJ1-5, is SAVISQKPSRDICQRGTSLTIQCQVDSQVTMMFWYRQQPGQSLTLIATANQGSEATYESGFVIDKFPISRPNLTFSTLTVSNMSPEDSSIYLCSVGGVTGDSNQPQHFGDGTRLSIL.